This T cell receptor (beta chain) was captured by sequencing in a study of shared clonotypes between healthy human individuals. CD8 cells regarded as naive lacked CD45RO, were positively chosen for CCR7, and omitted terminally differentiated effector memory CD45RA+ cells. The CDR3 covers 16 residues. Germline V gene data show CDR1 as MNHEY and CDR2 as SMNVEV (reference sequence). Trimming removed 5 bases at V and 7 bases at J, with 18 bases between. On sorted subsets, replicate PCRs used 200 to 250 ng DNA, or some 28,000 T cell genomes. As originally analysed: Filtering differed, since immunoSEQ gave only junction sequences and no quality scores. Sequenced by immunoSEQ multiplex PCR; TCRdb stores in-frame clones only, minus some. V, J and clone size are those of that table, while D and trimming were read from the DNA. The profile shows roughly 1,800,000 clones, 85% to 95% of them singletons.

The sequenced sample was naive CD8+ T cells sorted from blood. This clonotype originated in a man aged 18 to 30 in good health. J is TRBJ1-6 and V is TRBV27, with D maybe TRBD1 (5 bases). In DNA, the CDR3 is TGTGCCAGCAGTCTGAGACGAGGGGAGGGGAATTCACCCCTCCACTTT. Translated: CASSLRRGEGNSPLHF.